Reported below is one TCR beta chain. The source of the sample is a study of OX40 agonist ivuxolimab in advanced cancers. Only in-frame clones appear in the TCRdb table, and some are missing; sequencing was by immunoSEQ multiplex PCR. The sample yields under 140,000 clones, approximately 89% seen once. V lost 3 bases to trimming and J lost 6 bases, with 12 bases between them. CDR3 length: 13 residues. The germline CDR1 and CDR2 sequences are SGHTA and FQGNSA. The sample was CD4+ or CD8+ T cells sorted from blood, taken in a trial of the OX40 agonist ivuxolimab. This TCR derives from an adult with an advanced solid tumor such as melanoma, head and neck, liver or kidney cancer. This chain uses TRBV7-2 with TRBJ2-7, with D hard to call. The CDR3 sequence: CASSFRLPREQYF. Written as DNA, the CDR3 is TGTGCCAGCAGCTTTCGACTCCCTCGCGAGCAGTACTTC.